This TCR beta chain is drawn from a study of T cells after yellow fever vaccination. About the research overall: Each low-cell-number fraction was prepared by means of SMART-Seq v4 Ultra Low Input. The study's findings and limits: Within FACS-sorted repertoires, abundant clonotypes contaminating from the bulk population could be present. It was the secondary response that reached its peak faster, day 5 versus 15, but it was weaker.

Production of TCR cDNA was by 5'RACE template switching, which also added a universal primer site and UMIs. Via MiXCR, TCRdb re-called the 5' RACE reads, giving one row per CDR3 protein. This table has a few hundred thousand distinct CDR3 sequences, about 5.2% appearing once. This clonotype occurred a few times. Its antigen is not known. The sequencing used CD4+ T cells sorted from PBMCs, collected on the day of the yellow fever booster vaccination. The receptor comes from a man between 18 and 29 years old who received the YFV17D yellow fever vaccine.

Here the CDR3 reads CASRQGAMETQYF. Written as DNA, the CDR3 is TGTGCCAGCAGACAGGGGGCTATGGAGACCCAGTACTTC. The chain is built from TRBV12-3 or TRBV12-4 and TRBJ2-5, with TRBD1 matching over 9 bases. J gave up 5 bases and V 6 bases, and 4 bases lay outside the gene matches. CDR3 length equals 13 residues.